The 7 T cell receptor beta chains below all came from one sample that was sequenced in a study of blood T cells in healthy people across ages. Together with a sample-barcoded 5' primer, a J-beta primer mix was included in a second PCR lasting roughly 6 to 12 cycles. In TCRdb, the 5' RACE reads were re-called with MiXCR into one record per CDR3 protein. The data contain around 970,000 distinct CDR3 sequences, roughly 50% of them singletons. The sequencing input was blood. These receptors all stem from a woman aged 55-75 years in good health.

The chain has TRBV29-1 and TRBJ2-7; D unclear. TRBJ2-5 explains the end of the DNA better; the J call may be wrong. The CDR3 contains 12 residues. CDR1 is SQVTM and CDR2 is ANQGSEA in the germline V gene. The CDR3 loop reads CSVDGNMETQYF. The DNA for the CDR3 is TGCAGCGTTGATGGGAATATGGAGACCCAGTACTTC.

This clonotype has a count of ten or more. Here the CDR3 reads CASSQERSGRSILDTQYF. CDR3 nucleotide sequence: TGCGCCAGCAGCCAAGAACGAAGCGGGAGGTCGATATTAGATACGCAGTATTTT. This chain connects TRBV4-1 to TRBJ2-3; 9 bases line up with TRBD2. Germline assignment: CDR1 MGHRA and CDR2 YSYEKL. Trimming removed 0 bases from V and 5 bases from J; junction bases left unmatched: 12. The length of the CDR3 is 18 residues.

CDR3 amino acids: CASSSYEGVYNEQFF. The DNA for the CDR3 is TGTGCCAGCAGCTCCTATGAGGGGGTCTACAATGAGCAGTTCTTC. This chain connects TRBV11-3 to TRBJ2-1, with a possible D match to TRBD1 (6 bases). Germline assignment: CDR1 SGHNT and CDR2 YENEEA. Between the trimmed V and J ends, which lost 4 bases and 3 bases, there was a span of 13 bases. The CDR3 length is 15 residues.

This clonotype was counted a few times. The V gene is TRBV12-3 or TRBV12-4, the J gene TRBJ1-2; D perhaps matches TRBD1 (6 bases). Between the trimmed V and J ends, which lost 5 bases and 7 bases, there was a span of 23 bases. CDR3 length: 16 residues. The CDR3 region has the DNA TGTGCCAGCAGTAAACGATTATCAGGGGCTGTTGGTGGCTACACCTTC. This sequence encodes CASSKRLSGAVGGYTF.

In its sample, this clonotype was seen a few times. The V call is TRBV3-1, the J call TRBJ2-5; D is undetermined. The germline V gene has CDR1 LGHDT and CDR2 YNNKEL (reference sequence). CDR3 length equals 16 residues. Trimming stripped 0 bases from V and 1 base from J, with 12 bases between. CDR3 in DNA: TGTGCCAGCAGCCAAGACCCTAGACGTACCCAAGAGACCCAGTACTTC. Encoded protein: CASSQDPRRTQETQYF.

This rearrangement joins TRBV5-1 to TRBJ2-7, with 7 bases aligning to TRBD1. This CDR3 contains 15 residues. J lost 0 bases, V lost 7 bases, and 10 bases had no gene match. Germline CDR1 SGHRS, CDR2 YFSETQ. CDR3 sequence reads: CASREGAQLSYEQYF. CDR3 coding DNA: TGCGCCAGCCGAGAGGGGGCCCAACTCTCCTACGAGCAGTACTTC.

V usage is TRBV5-5 and J usage is TRBJ2-5; TRBD2 is a possible D gene (6 bases). This CDR3 spans 16 amino acids. Trimming removed 2 bases at V and 4 bases at J, with 18 bases between. CDR1 SGHKS and CDR2 YYEKEE come from the germline V gene (reference sequence). CDR3 in DNA: TGTGCCAGCAGCTTAGGGGATTGGCTAGCGAGAGAGACCCAGTACTTC. This codes for CASSLGDWLARETQYF.